This is a list of T cell receptor beta chains from one sample in a study of beta chain features in type 1 diabetes. Repertoires were generated with immunoSEQ multiplex PCR, while TCRdb's copy carries only in-frame clones and drops some. The profile shows 35,000 to 50,000 clones, roughly 50% of them singletons. Sequenced sample: stem cell memory CD4+ T cells from blood. Receptors were obtained from a woman between 25 and 40 years old in good health. CDR3s include the opening cysteine and the closing phenylalanine or tryptophan. D genes are given only for firm matches. Expanded clones get a size class; other rows say once, few or many, or leave the size out.

V gene: TRBV18
clone size: once
D gene: TRBD2
J gene: TRBJ2-3
CDR3 protein: CASSPPKREGTDTQYF
CDR3 DNA: TGTGCCAGCTCACCACCGAAGCGGGAGGGCACAGATACGCAGTATTTT

V gene: TRBV7-2
clone size: NA
D gene: NA
J gene: TRBJ2-3
CDR3 protein: CASSLGFGGSTDTQYF
CDR3 DNA: TGTGCCAGCAGCTTAGGGTTCGGCGGTAGCACAGATACGCAGTATTTT

V gene: TRBV5-1
clone size: NA
D gene: TRBD2
J gene: TRBJ2-3
CDR3 protein: CASSSYSSGRSTDTQYF
CDR3 DNA: TGCGCCAGCAGCTCCTATTCTAGCGGGAGAAGCACAGATACGCAGTATTTT

V gene: TRBV21-1
clone size: NA
D gene: NA
J gene: TRBJ2-2
CDR3 protein: CASSTTSDRDRGVRELFF
CDR3 DNA: TGTGCCAGCAGCACGACATCCGACCGGGACAGAGGGGTTAGGGAGCTGTTTTTT

V gene: TRBV9
clone size: NA
D gene: TRBD2
J gene: TRBJ2-2
CDR3 protein: CASSVQTSYGELFF
CDR3 DNA: TGTGCCAGCAGCGTACAGACTAGCTACGGGGAGCTGTTTTTT

V gene: TRBV21-1
clone size: NA
D gene: NA
J gene: TRBJ2-7
CDR3 protein: CASRRSPYEQYF
CDR3 DNA: TGTGCCAGCAGGCGATCCCCCTACGAGCAGTACTTC

V gene: TRBV7-2
clone size: NA
D gene: TRBD1
J gene: TRBJ2-1
CDR3 protein: CASSLLGGQVLGNEQFF
CDR3 DNA: TGTGCCAGCAGCTTGCTAGGGGGACAGGTTTTAGGCAATGAGCAGTTCTTC

V gene: TRBV5-1
clone size: NA
D gene: NA
J gene: TRBJ2-7
CDR3 protein: CASSLVVSYEQYF
CDR3 DNA: TGCGCCAGCAGCTTGGTTGTCAGCTACGAGCAGTACTTC

V gene: TRBV19
clone size: NA
D gene: NA
J gene: TRBJ2-2
CDR3 protein: CASSMGGANTGELFF
CDR3 DNA: TGTGCCAGTAGTATGGGGGGAGCGAACACCGGGGAGCTGTTTTTT

V gene: TRBV19
clone size: NA
D gene: TRBD1
J gene: TRBJ2-3
CDR3 protein: CASSGLMRGLTDTQYF
CDR3 DNA: TGTGCCAGTAGTGGGCTTATGAGGGGGCTTACAGATACGCAGTATTTT

V gene: TRBV7-9
clone size: once
D gene: TRBD1
J gene: TRBJ2-2
CDR3 protein: CAYHLGTGGTGELFF
CDR3 DNA: TGTGCCTATCACTTGGGGACAGGGGGCACCGGGGAGCTGTTTTTT

V gene: TRBV18
clone size: few
D gene: TRBD1
J gene: TRBJ2-1
CDR3 protein: CASQGLGQGISYEQFF
CDR3 DNA: TGTGCCAGCCAAGGTTTGGGACAGGGAATATCATATGAGCAGTTCTTC

V gene: TRBV7-2
clone size: NA
D gene: TRBD2
J gene: TRBJ2-3
CDR3 protein: CASSLYTSGTDTQYF
CDR3 DNA: TGTGCCAGCAGCTTATATACTAGCGGGACAGATACGCAGTATTTT

V gene: TRBV18
clone size: once
D gene: TRBD2
J gene: TRBJ2-1
CDR3 protein: CASSSKLAGAYNEQFF
CDR3 DNA: TGTGCCAGCTCATCTAAGTTGGCGGGAGCGTACAATGAGCAGTTCTTC

V gene: TRBV7-9
clone size: few
D gene: NA
J gene: TRBJ2-2
CDR3 protein: CASSWDIGPFF
CDR3 DNA: TGTGCCAGCAGCTGGGACATCGGGCCGTTTTTT

V gene: TRBV5-1
clone size: few
D gene: TRBD1
J gene: TRBJ2-7
CDR3 protein: CASSTGGYEQYF
CDR3 DNA: TGCGCCAGCAGCACAGGGGGCTACGAGCAGTACTTC

V gene: TRBV29-1
clone size: NA
D gene: NA
J gene: TRBJ1-1
CDR3 protein: CSADGTYQAFF
CDR3 DNA: TGCAGCGCTGACGGGACTTACCAAGCTTTCTTT

V gene: TRBV19
clone size: NA
D gene: NA
J gene: TRBJ2-1
CDR3 protein: CASSMIAYNEQFF
CDR3 DNA: TGTGCCAGTAGTATGATAGCCTACAATGAGCAGTTCTTC

V gene: TRBV18
clone size: NA
D gene: TRBD2
J gene: TRBJ2-2
CDR3 protein: CASSPKLAASTGELFF
CDR3 DNA: TGTGCCAGCTCACCCAAACTAGCGGCAAGCACCGGGGAGCTGTTTTTT

V gene: TRBV20-1
clone size: NA
D gene: TRBD1
J gene: TRBJ1-2
CDR3 protein: CSGDRDQGYTF
CDR3 DNA: TGCAGTGGCGACAGGGACCAGGGCTACACCTTC

V gene: TRBV28
clone size: few
D gene: TRBD1
J gene: TRBJ2-4
CDR3 protein: CASSFQGQGRRNIQYF
CDR3 DNA: TGTGCCAGCAGTTTCCAGGGACAGGGTAGGCGAAACATTCAGTACTTC

V gene: TRBV5-1
clone size: NA
D gene: TRBD1
J gene: TRBJ2-7
CDR3 protein: CASSTYRTGGSYELYF
CDR3 DNA: TGCGCCAGCAGCACCTATAGGACAGGGGGCTCCTACGAGCTGTACTTC

V gene: TRBV7-9
clone size: NA
D gene: NA
J gene: TRBJ1-2
CDR3 protein: CASSEDRYYGYTF
CDR3 DNA: TGTGCCAGCAGCGAAGACAGGTACTATGGCTACACCTTC

V gene: TRBV5-1
clone size: few
D gene: TRBD2
J gene: TRBJ2-7
CDR3 protein: CASSFGGGEYEQYF
CDR3 DNA: TGCGCCAGCAGCTTTGGCGGGGGGGAATACGAGCAGTACTTC

V gene: TRBV5-6
clone size: few
D gene: NA
J gene: TRBJ2-1
CDR3 protein: CASSLTRYTYNEQFF
CDR3 DNA: TGTGCCAGCAGCTTAACCAGATATACCTACAATGAGCAGTTCTTC

V gene: TRBV6-5
clone size: NA
D gene: NA
J gene: TRBJ1-4
CDR3 protein: CASRLQGGKLFF
CDR3 DNA: TGTGCCAGCAGACTCCAAGGGGGAAAACTGTTTTTT

V gene: TRBV28
clone size: NA
D gene: NA
J gene: TRBJ2-2
CDR3 protein: CASSLVNIANTGELFF
CDR3 DNA: TGTGCCAGCAGTTTAGTCAACATCGCGAACACCGGGGAGCTGTTTTTT

V gene: TRBV6-1
clone size: NA
D gene: NA
J gene: TRBJ2-2
CDR3 protein: CASSENWGRTGELFF
CDR3 DNA: TGTGCCAGCAGTGAAAATTGGGGGCGCACCGGGGAGCTGTTTTTT

V gene: TRBV19
clone size: NA
D gene: NA
J gene: TRBJ2-1
CDR3 protein: CASSILYNEQFF
CDR3 DNA: TGTGCCAGTAGTATCTTATACAATGAGCAGTTCTTC

V gene: TRBV5-8
clone size: few
D gene: TRBD2
J gene: TRBJ2-5
CDR3 protein: CASSVRSGTSGIKETQYF
CDR3 DNA: TGTGCCAGCAGCGTGAGGTCCGGGACTAGCGGGATTAAAGAGACCCAGTACTTC

V gene: TRBV27
clone size: NA
D gene: NA
J gene: TRBJ1-5
CDR3 protein: CASSLWQNNQPQHF
CDR3 DNA: TGTGCCAGCAGTTTGTGGCAGAACAATCAGCCCCAGCATTTT